These T cell receptor beta chains were read from a single sample in a study of T cell responses to AZD1222 COVID-19 vaccine. Here immunoSEQ multiplex PCR was the method, and the copy in TCRdb shows in-frame clones only, minus some. The data contain 90,000 to 100,000 clones, 70% to 90% of them singletons. Sample: peripheral blood, taken on day 0 of AZD1222 vaccination. These receptors were collected from an adult in good health. Both conserved end residues are part of each CDR3. A D gene is named only where the DNA matches it firmly. Not every row has a clone size; where given, it reads once, few, many or a size class.

size	V	D	J	CDR3	DNA
.	TRBV10-3	.	TRBJ1-2	CAISEGTVPNYGYTF	TGTGCCATCAGTGAGGGAACAGTTCCTAACTATGGCTACACCTTC
.	TRBV3-1/TRBV3-2	.	TRBJ1-1	CASSQVSRLTEAFF	TGTGCCAGCAGCCAAGTGTCCAGACTCACTGAAGCTTTCTTT
.	TRBV19	.	TRBJ1-5	CASSIALQEATGWPQHF	TGTGCCAGTAGTATAGCCCTCCAGGAGGCTACCGGTTGGCCCCAGCATTTT
.	TRBV5-3	TRBD1	TRBJ2-1	CARSTGTGGCNEQFF	TGTGCCAGAAGCACCGGGACAGGGGGATGCAATGAGCAGTTCTTC
.	TRBV9	.	TRBJ1-3	CASSFPRRGGTGNTIYF	TGTGCCAGCAGCTTCCCCCGGCGTGGAGGGACTGGAAACACCATATATTTT
.	TRBV13	.	TRBJ1-2	CASSPGDGYTF	TGTGCCAGCAGCCCAGGAGATGGCTACACCTTC
.	TRBV7-2	TRBD1	TRBJ1-2	CASSLDNRGAGGYTF	TGTGCCAGCAGCTTAGATAACAGGGGTGCAGGTGGCTACACCTTC
.	TRBV7-7	TRBD2	TRBJ2-3	CASSLGTSGGTFTDTQYF	TGTGCTAGCAGCTTAGGGACTAGCGGGGGGACCTTCACAGATACGCAGTATTTT
.	TRBV27	.	TRBJ2-3	CASSYGSTDTQYF	TGTGCCAGCAGTTACGGTAGCACAGATACGCAGTATTTT
.	TRBV5-1	.	TRBJ2-5	CASSLQGTQETQYF	TGTGCCAGCAGCTTACAGGGCACCCAAGAGACCCAGTACTTC
.	TRBV6-1	TRBD1	TRBJ1-6	CASSEIRRQGNPPLHF	TGTGCCAGCAGTGAAATTCGCCGACAGGGTAATCCACCCCTCCACTTT
.	TRBV9	TRBD2	TRBJ2-2	CASTYSGRAPDTGELFF	TGTGCCAGCACCTATAGCGGGAGGGCACCCGACACCGGGGAGCTGTTTTTT
.	TRBV25-1	.	TRBJ2-2	CASSGGTETGELFF	TGTGCCAGCAGTGGGGGGACCGAAACCGGGGAGCTGTTTTTT
.	TRBV4-3	.	TRBJ1-2	CASSQDYRMAYGYTF	TGCGCCAGCAGCCAAGATTATCGGATGGCCTATGGCTACACCTTC
.	TRBV19	.	TRBJ1-2	CASRDGGYGYTF	TGTGCCAGCCGGGACGGGGGCTATGGCTACACCTTC
.	TRBV7-3	.	TRBJ1-6	CASSLRGGQGKSPLHF	TGTGCCAGCAGCTTAAGAGGGGGGCAGGGAAAATCACCCCTCCACTTT
.	TRBV19	TRBD1	TRBJ1-5	CASTTRDSSNQPQHF	TGTGCCAGTACTACCCGGGACAGTAGCAATCAGCCCCAGCATTTT
.	TRBV11-2	TRBD1	TRBJ1-6	CASSYGQGSYNSPLHF	TGTGCCAGCAGCTACGGACAGGGGAGTTATAATTCACCCCTCCACTTT
.	TRBV19	.	TRBJ1-1	CASTRQGGGTEAFF	TGTGCCAGTACTCGGCAGGGAGGTGGCACTGAAGCTTTCTTT
.	TRBV7-3	.	TRBJ2-1	CASSPELSRDNEQFF	TGTGCCAGCAGCCCTGAACTGAGCAGGGACAATGAGCAGTTCTTC
.	TRBV19	.	TRBJ1-6	CASIRSGGSYNSPLHF	TGTGCCAGTATTCGGTCGGGGGGATCCTATAATTCACCCCTCCACTTT
.	TRBV11-2	.	TRBJ2-5	CASSLGGGTETQYF	TGTGCCAGCAGCTTAGGAGGGGGGACAGAGACCCAGTACTTC
.	TRBV12-3/TRBV12-4	.	TRBJ1-1	CASLDRTNTEAFF	TGTGCCAGCTTGGACCGGACGAACACTGAAGCTTTCTTT
.	TRBV7-9	.	TRBJ2-2	CASSLYTGELFF	TGTGCCAGCAGCTTATACACCGGGGAGCTGTTTTTT
.	TRBV11-2	.	TRBJ1-6	CASSFGTGQQAALHF	TGTGCCAGCAGCTTCGGAACAGGGCAGCAAGCGGCCCTCCACTTT
.	TRBV11-3	.	TRBJ1-1	CASSRDTGTEAFF	TGTGCCAGCAGCCGCGATACGGGAACTGAAGCTTTCTTT
once	TRBV27	.	TRBJ1-1	CASSFWENTEAFF	TGTGCCAGCAGTTTTTGGGAGAACACTGAAGCTTTCTTT
.	TRBV9	.	TRBJ2-5	CASSVAGERRETQYF	TGTGCCAGCAGCGTAGCGGGGGAGCGGAGAGAGACCCAGTACTTC
.	TRBV19	.	TRBJ2-2	CASSQGWAGELFF	TGTGCCAGTAGTCAGGGGTGGGCCGGGGAGCTGTTTTTT
.	TRBV2	TRBD2	TRBJ2-2	CASSRTSGRAGELFF	TGTGCCAGCAGTAGGACTAGCGGGAGAGCCGGGGAGCTGTTTTTT
.	TRBV11-3	.	TRBJ2-3	CASSLSAGPGTDTQYF	TGTGCCAGCAGCCTCTCGGCGGGCCCTGGCACAGATACGCAGTATTTT
.	TRBV11-2	.	TRBJ1-6	CASSSPGENSPLHF	TGTGCCAGCAGCTCCCCCGGGGAAAATTCACCCCTCCACTTT
.	TRBV12-5	TRBD1	TRBJ1-6	CASGLGVGSGTGVISPLHF	TGTGCTAGTGGTTTGGGCGTAGGCTCCGGGACAGGCGTTATTTCACCCCTCCACTTT
.	TRBV7-2	TRBD2	TRBJ2-2	CASSPRPRLAGGRTGELFF	TGTGCCAGCAGCCCCCGACCGCGACTAGCGGGGGGGCGAACCGGGGAGCTGTTTTTT
.	TRBV9	.	TRBJ1-3	CASSVEPSKFGNTIYF	TGTGCCAGCAGCGTAGAACCCTCAAAATTTGGAAACACCATATATTTT
.	TRBV4-3	.	TRBJ1-2	CASSQAGGSGIYGYTF	TGCGCCAGCAGCCAAGCCGGGGGCTCGGGGATCTATGGCTACACCTTC
.	TRBV30	.	TRBJ1-3	CAWSVGGRSGNTIYF	TGTGCCTGGAGTGTAGGTGGCCGCTCTGGAAACACCATATATTTT
.	TRBV27	TRBD1	TRBJ1-5	CASSSTGGTQPQHF	TGTGCCAGCAGTTCCACAGGGGGCACTCAGCCCCAGCATTTT
.	TRBV12-3/TRBV12-4	.	TRBJ1-3	CASRRGDGNTIYF	TGTGCCAGCAGAAGGGGAGATGGAAACACCATATATTTT
few	TRBV7-2	.	TRBJ2-6	CASRTHSGANVLTF	TGTGCCAGCAGGACACACTCTGGGGCCAACGTCCTGACTTTC
.	TRBV5-1	TRBD1	TRBJ1-3	CASSLEYRDRVDTIYF	TGCGCCAGCAGCTTGGAATACCGGGACAGGGTAGACACCATATATTTT
.	TRBV3-1/TRBV3-2	TRBD1	TRBJ1-1	CASSRSGGTGSMNTEAFF	TGTGCCAGCAGCAGATCAGGCGGGACAGGGAGCATGAACACTGAAGCTTTCTTT